What follows are 7 T cell receptor beta chains derived from one specimen sequenced in a study of human T cells and chemical hapten exposure. As for time point: pre-sensitization, week 0. Noted treatment: therapeutic diphenylcyclopropenone sensitization with weekly scalp DPC. Via MiXCR, TCRdb re-called the RACE reads, giving one row per CDR3 protein. Seen here are about 42,000 distinct CDR3 sequences, over 10% observed once, and the top ten hold 4.5% to 7%. The specimen was whole blood, collected in connection with sensitization to the hapten diphenylcyclopropenone (DPC). Source of these receptors: a woman aged 25 to 39 with alopecia areata. Some clones in this sample may be carry-over from other donors' samples.

V gene TRBV20-1 combines with J gene TRBJ2-6, with a weak D call TRBD1 (5 bases). With 6 bases removed from V and 0 bases from J, the gap between germline ends came to 9 bases. The CDR3 length is 14 residues. Germline V CDR1 and CDR2: DFQATT, SNEGSKA (reference sequence). In nucleotides, the CDR3 is TGCAGTGCATCAGGGATCTCTGGGGCCAACGTCCTGACTTTC. Its protein product is CSASGISGANVLTF.

This clonotype was recorded a few times. The chain is built from TRBV18 and TRBJ2-1; tentative D call: TRBD1 (6 bases). Per the germline V gene, CDR1 is KGHSH and CDR2 is LQKENI. Trimming stripped 2 bases from V and 4 bases from J, with 6 bases between. The CDR3 runs to 13 residues. The CDR3 coding sequence is TGTGCCAGCTCACCAGACAGGTACAATGAGCAGTTCTTC. Its protein product is CASSPDRYNEQFF.

This clonotype was found many times. In DNA, the CDR3 is TGTGCCAGCAGTACTAGCGGGAATTACAATGAGCAGTTCTTC. This translates into CASSTSGNYNEQFF. This chain connects TRBV28 to TRBJ2-1; 10 positions agree with TRBD2. Germline CDR1 MDHEN, CDR2 SYDVKM. The J segment lost 4 bases and the V segment lost 5 bases, leaving 2 bases of the junction unmatched. This CDR3 contains 14 residues.

This clonotype was seen only a few times. The junction and the germline gene differ at one end; a read error may be behind it. The V and J genes are TRBV6-1 and TRBJ2-7, with 8 positions matching TRBD1. Germline V gives CDR1 MNHNS, CDR2 SASEGT. This CDR3 comprises 17 residues. DNA for the CDR3: TGTGCCATCAGTGTCCGGGACAGGATACCCGAGGTCTACGAGCAGTACTTC. Residues: CAISVRDRIPEVYEQYF.

This clonotype has ten or more counts. The chain is built from TRBV7-3 and TRBJ2-5; TRBD2 might be the D (6 bases). The CDR3 spans 15 residues. Trimming pared 0 bases from V and 3 bases from J, leaving 11 bases between. Germline V gives CDR1 SGHTA, CDR2 FQGTGA. CDR3 in DNA: TGTGCCAGCAGCTTAACCGGGACTCGAGAAGAGACCCAGTACTTC. Translation: CASSLTGTREETQYF.

In its sample, this clonotype was seen many times. The rearrangement links TRBV7-9 to TRBJ2-1; D unresolved. Trimming left V 2 bases short and J 0 bases short, with 23 bases between. The CDR3 spans 20 residues. Germline V gene data show CDR1 as SEHNR and CDR2 as FQNEAQ (reference sequence). This CDR3 is CASSLTPRPGLEDSYNEQFF. CDR3 nucleotides: TGTGCCAGCAGCTTAACTCCCCGGCCAGGCCTCGAAGACTCCTACAATGAGCAGTTCTTC.

This clonotype was detected ten times or more. The chain carries TRBV7-2 and TRBJ2-7, with D perhaps TRBD2 (6 bases). V lost 6 bases and J lost 0, with 9 bases in between. Germline V gives CDR1 SGHTA, CDR2 FQGNSA. There are 13 residues in the CDR3. CDR3 sequence reads: CASSGTASYEQYF. The CDR3 DNA reads as TGTGCCAGCAGTGGGACTGCCTCCTACGAGCAGTACTTC.